These 6 T cell receptor beta chains were sequenced from one sample in a study of CXCR3-negative and CXCR3-positive naive CD8 T cells. With UMI labels, 5' RACE was used to prepare the TRB cDNA libraries. TCRdb re-called the 5' RACE reads and catalogs CDR3 proteins one per entry, DNA excluded. The sample table sets out roughly 86,000 distinct CDR3 sequences. The sample taken for sequencing was naive CXCR3- CD8+ T cells from blood. As to subset: CD45RO-CCR7+CD27+CD95- naive CD8+ T cells lacking CXCR3 (TNR3-). Receptor source: a human donor in good health. Some clones in this sample may be carry-over from other donors' samples.

This chain uses TRBV28 with TRBJ2-2; TCRdb's D call, TRBD1, is unchecked because there is no DNA. This CDR3 spans 15 amino acids. CDR1 MDHEN and CDR2 SYDVKM come from the germline V gene. CDR3 sequence: CASSLYTGGSGELFF. The full variable domain, completed using reference TRBV28 and TRBJ2-2, is DVKVTQSSRYLVKRTGEKVFLECVQDMDHENMFWYRQDPGLGLRLIYFSYDVKMKEKGDIPEGYSVSREKKERFSLILESASTNQTSMYLCASSLYTGGSGELFFGEGSRLTVL.

The CDR3 reads CSARASFSEQYF. V gene TRBV20-1 combines with J gene TRBJ2-7; TCRdb's D call of TRBD2 is untestable without DNA. The CDR3 runs to 12 residues. Germline CDR1 reads DFQATT; CDR2 reads SNEGSKA (reference sequence).

The chain combines TRBV7-2 with TRBJ2-2. Per germline, CDR1 SGHTA and CDR2 FQGNSA. The CDR3 has 14 amino acids. CDR3 amino acids: CASSLPANTGELFF.

This chain joins TRBV20-1 and TRBJ1-1; checking the TCRdb D call of TRBD1 is not possible without DNA. The CDR3 consists of 14 residues. CDR1 DFQATT and CDR2 SNEGSKA come from the germline V gene (reference sequence). This chain's CDR3 is CSASNRDDHTEAFF.

The V gene is TRBV4-3, the J gene TRBJ2-7. There are 15 residues in the CDR3. The germline gives CDR1 LGHNA, CDR2 YSLEER. The CDR3 region is CASSQDIRVAYEQYF.

This chain connects TRBV11-2 to TRBJ1-2. The CDR3 contains 13 residues. Germline CDR1 and CDR2: SGHAT and FQNNGV. CDR3 amino acids: CASSLATNYGYTF. The whole variable domain, filled in from reference TRBV11-2 and TRBJ1-2, reads EAGVAQSPRYKIIEKRQSVAFWCNPISGHATLYWYQQILGQGPKLLIQFQNNGVVDDSQLPKDRFSAERLKGVDSTLKIQPAKLEDSAVYLCASSLATNYGYTFGSGTRLTVV.